This TCR beta chain was sequenced during a study of blood T cell repertoires in COVID-19. Background on the study: Acute-phase and convalescent COVID-19 samples originated in the United States, Italy and Spain. From T cells, B-cell-depleted T cells, or PBMCs came the material, which was cDNA or gDNA.

As originally analysed: Amplification from reference gene primers served as the basis for estimated nucleated cell counts. Clones were read by immunoSEQ multiplex PCR, and TCRdb kept only the in-frame ones, dropping some. The DNA was the basis for D and trimming; V, J and clone size are from that table. The sample shows around 46,000 clones, approximately 80% of them seen only once. J gave up 4 bases and V 2 bases, and 18 bases lay outside the gene matches. CDR3 length: 19 amino acids. Germline V gene sequence: CDR1 SNHLY, CDR2 FYNNEI. The chain uses TRBV2 and TRBJ2-3, with TRBD2 identical over 7 bases. The sequenced sample was peripheral blood. This clonotype was obtained from a human donor with active or convalescent COVID-19. The donor label of this sample is uncertain. The CDR3 DNA is TGTGCCAGCAGTGAAACCCGGTCCCCCCTAGCGGTGCTTCCAGATACGCAGTATTTT. It encodes CASSETRSPLAVLPDTQYF.